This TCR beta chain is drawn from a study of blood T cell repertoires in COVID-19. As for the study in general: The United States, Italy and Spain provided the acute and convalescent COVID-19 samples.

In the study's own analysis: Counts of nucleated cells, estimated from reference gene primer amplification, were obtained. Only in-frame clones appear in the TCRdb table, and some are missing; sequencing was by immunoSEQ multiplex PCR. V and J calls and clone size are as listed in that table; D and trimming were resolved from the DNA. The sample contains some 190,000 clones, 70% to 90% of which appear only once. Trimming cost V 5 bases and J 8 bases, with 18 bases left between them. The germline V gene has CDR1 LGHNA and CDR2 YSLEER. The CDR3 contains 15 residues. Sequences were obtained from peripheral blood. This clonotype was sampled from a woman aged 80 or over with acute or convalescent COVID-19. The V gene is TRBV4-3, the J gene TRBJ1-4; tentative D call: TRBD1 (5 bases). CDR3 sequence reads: CASSAQGFGGEKLFF. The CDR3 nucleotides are TGCGCCAGCAGCGCCCAGGGTTTCGGGGGAGAAAAACTGTTTTTT.